These 20 T cell receptor beta chains were all obtained from the same sample, sequenced in a study of blood T cell repertoires in COVID-19. TCRdb's table, derived via immunoSEQ multiplex PCR, lists solely in-frame clones and lacks some. Seen here are 35,000 to 50,000 clones, roughly 80% observed once, and the top ten hold 24%. The sample consisted of peripheral blood. These receptors all come from a human donor with acute or convalescent COVID-19. The donor label of this sample is uncertain.

This chain uses TRBV28 with TRBJ1-5, with TRBD1 as a possible D gene (5 bases). The germline V gene has CDR1 MDHEN and CDR2 SYDVKM. CDR3 length equals 14 residues. Between the trimmed V and J ends, which lost 3 bases and 7 bases, there was a span of 13 bases. The CDR3 spells CASSFLGGGQPQHF. DNA of the CDR3: TGTGCCAGCAGTTTTTTGGGGGGGGGACAGCCCCAGCATTTT.

The V gene is TRBV19, the J gene TRBJ2-5; 7 bases fit TRBD2. Per germline, CDR1 LNHDA and CDR2 SQIVND (reference sequence). This CDR3 is built from 15 residues. With 1 base clipped from V and 7 bases from J, the junction kept 9 bases outside the gene matches. DNA for the CDR3: TGTGCCAGTAGTATAGTAATTGGCGGGGGAGGGACCCAGTACTTC. The encoded protein is CASSIVIGGGGTQYF.

This rearrangement joins TRBV6-5 to TRBJ2-5; 10 bases line up with TRBD2. CDR1 MNHEY and CDR2 SVGAGI come from the germline V gene. This CDR3 has 14 residues. The V gene end was trimmed by 5 bases and the J gene end by 9 bases; junction bases not matched to a gene: 9. CDR3 nucleotides: TGTGCCAGCAGTAGGACTAGCGGTCCGGTGTCCCAGTACTTC. It is translated as CASSRTSGPVSQYF.

V usage is TRBV19 and J usage is TRBJ2-3; TRBD2 agrees at 10 bases. Germline CDR1 and CDR2: LNHDA and SQIVND (reference sequence). The J segment lost 2 bases and the V segment lost 5 bases, leaving 7 bases of the junction unmatched. This CDR3 spans 16 amino acids. In DNA, the CDR3 is TGTGCCAGTAGTTCCAGACTAGCGGGCAACACAGATACGCAGTATTTT. It yields the protein CASSSRLAGNTDTQYF.

The V call is TRBV11-3, the J call TRBJ2-2, with D perhaps TRBD1 (6 bases). This CDR3 region has 16 residues. The germline V and J ends were trimmed by 1 base and 2 bases, with 11 bases remaining between them. In germline, CDR1 is SGHNT, CDR2 YENEEA. CDR3 residues: CASSLGTVTNTGELFF. The DNA for the CDR3 is TGTGCCAGCAGCTTAGGGACAGTCACAAACACCGGGGAGCTGTTTTTT.

Written as DNA, the CDR3 is TGTGCCAGTAGTATCGGGACAACGAGCTCCTACAATGAGCAGTTCTTC. Translated: CASSIGTTSSYNEQFF. The V gene is TRBV19, the J gene TRBJ2-1, with a possible D match to TRBD1 (6 bases). From germline, CDR1 is LNHDA and CDR2 SQIVND (reference sequence). CDR3 length: 16 residues. V lost 3 bases and J 0 bases, leaving 12 bases between the germline ends.

This chain links TRBV5-1 with TRBJ1-2; D is unclear. Germline V lookup: CDR1 SGHRS, CDR2 YFSETQ. Trimming removed 0 bases at V and 8 bases at J, with 17 bases between. The CDR3 is 15 amino acids. CDR3 coding DNA: TGCGCCAGCAGCTTGGTGGCTCTCGGGGATAGGGGCTACACCTTC. This translates into CASSLVALGDRGYTF.

The chain joins TRBV19 to TRBJ2-7, with D perhaps matching TRBD2 (5 bases). The CDR3 has 12 residues. CDR1 LNHDA and CDR2 SQIVND come from the germline V gene (reference sequence). Trimming removed 3 bases from V and 7 bases from J, with 10 bases in between. The CDR3 here is CASSIQTGEQYF. The CDR3 DNA follows: TGTGCCAGTAGTATTCAGACGGGGGAGCAGTACTTC.

The genes are TRBV28 and TRBJ1-4; 11 bases are a match to TRBD1. Per germline, CDR1 MDHEN and CDR2 SYDVKM. V gave up 5 bases and J gave up 7 bases; unmatched junction bases: 9. This CDR3 is built from 16 residues. CDR3 nucleotide sequence: TGTGCCAGCAGTGCCTCCGGGACAGGGGGTACTGAAAAACTGTTTTTT. Its protein is CASSASGTGGTEKLFF.

The chain carries TRBV10-1 and TRBJ2-7, with 12 bases identical to TRBD2. V trimming: 6 bases; J trimming: 6 bases; junction bases outside the gene matches: 3. Germline CDR1 WNHNN, CDR2 SYGVQD (reference sequence). The CDR3 loop spans 13 amino acids. CDR3 nucleotides: TGCGCCAGCAGCGGGGGACTAGCGGGCGAGCAGTACTTC. It translates to CASSGGLAGEQYF.

The chain carries TRBV12-3 or TRBV12-4 and TRBJ1-1; 10 nucleotides agree with TRBD1. V dropped 5 bases and J dropped 4; count of bases not matched to a gene: 1. The CDR3 runs 13 residues. CDR3 in amino acids: CASSRDRGTEAFF. DNA for the CDR3: TGTGCCAGCAGTAGGGACAGGGGCACTGAAGCTTTCTTT.

The rearrangement uses TRBV4-3 and TRBJ1-1; the D is unclear. Germline CDR1 is LGHNA and CDR2 is YSLEER. The CDR3 spans 18 residues. Deletions cut 0 bases from V and 6 bases from J, with 23 bases between. Here the CDR3 reads CASSQDSSSSEGWAEAFF. The CDR3 nucleotides are TGCGCCAGCAGCCAAGATTCCTCTTCCTCGGAGGGATGGGCTGAAGCTTTCTTT.

The chain combines TRBV7-2 with TRBJ1-1; possibly TRBD1 for D (5 bases). Germline V gene data show CDR1 as SGHTA and CDR2 as FQGNSA. Trimming took off 5 bases at V and 1 base at J, with 11 bases between the two ends. The CDR3 length is 14 residues. The DNA for the CDR3 is TGTGCCAGCAGCCTCGGGGGGGGGAACACTGAAGCTTTCTTT. Its translation is CASSLGGGNTEAFF.

This clone was counted a few times. V is TRBV7-3 and J is TRBJ2-7; tentative D call: TRBD2 (5 bases). Trimming cost V 1 base and J 7 bases, with 14 bases left between them. The CDR3 has 14 residues. The germline CDR1 and CDR2 sequences are SGHTA and FQGTGA. The chain's CDR3 is CASSLNPSLREQYF. The CDR3 DNA is TGTGCCAGCAGCTTAAATCCTAGCCTTAGGGAGCAGTACTTC.

CDR3 in DNA: TGTGCCATCAGTGAGGGACAGGGCAATCAGCCCCAGCATTTT. It is translated as CAISEGQGNQPQHF. V usage is TRBV10-3 and J usage is TRBJ1-5, with TRBD1 identical over 7 bases. V was clipped by 2 bases and J by 2 bases; unmatched bases: 0. The germline CDR1 and CDR2 sequences are ENHRY and SYGVKD. The CDR3 covers 14 residues.

This clone has more than one count but fewer than ten. The chain is built from TRBV20-1 and TRBJ2-5, with TRBD2 matching 12 bases. The trim removed 3 bases at V and 2 bases at J, leaving 7 bases unmatched. Per the germline V gene, CDR1 is DFQATT and CDR2 is SNEGSKA (reference sequence). The CDR3 extends over 16 amino acids. CDR3 DNA sequence: TGCAGTGCTAGTCTAGCGGGAGGGCCCCGGCAAGAGACCCAGTACTTC. It is translated as CSASLAGGPRQETQYF.

The chain has TRBV19 and TRBJ1-2; 7 nucleotides line up with TRBD1. CDR3 length: 13 residues. Germline values: CDR1 LNHDA, CDR2 SQIVND (reference sequence). V trimming: 5 bases; J trimming: 9 bases; junction bases outside the gene matches: 9. CDR3 amino acids: CASSSDRVARYTF. CDR3 nucleotides: TGTGCCAGTAGTTCTGACAGGGTCGCGCGCTACACCTTC.

The chain recombines TRBV3-1 (or the pseudogene TRBV3-2) with TRBJ2-3; D unresolved. Trimming pared 7 bases from V and 4 bases from J, leaving 15 bases between. The CDR3 covers 14 residues. The V gene's germline CDR1 is LGHDT and CDR2 YNNKEL (reference sequence). The CDR3 DNA is TGTGCCAGCACCCCTGCTACTACCCCAGATACGCAGTATTTT. Its translation is CASTPATTPDTQYF.

This clone was found a few times. The CDR3 DNA follows: TGTGCCAGTAGTGCGAAAGGAGCGGCTAATGAAAAACTGTTTTTT. Protein product: CASSAKGAANEKLFF. This chain links TRBV19 with TRBJ1-4; the D is unclear. Trimming cost V 5 bases and J 3 bases, with 13 bases left between them. This CDR3 region has 15 residues. Per the germline V gene, CDR1 is LNHDA and CDR2 is SQIVND (reference sequence). Looking up the rest from reference TRBV19 and TRBJ1-4 gives the full variable domain: DGGITQSPKYLFRKEGQNVTLSCEQNLNHDAMYWYRQDPGQGLRLIYYSQIVNDFQKGDIAEGYSVSREKKESFPLTVTSAQKNPTAFYLCASSAKGAANEKLFFGSGTQLSVL.

The V and J genes are TRBV28 and TRBJ2-1; tentative D call: TRBD2 (6 bases). With 3 bases removed from V and 4 bases from J, the gap between germline ends came to 13 bases. This CDR3 spans 15 amino acids. Per the germline V gene, CDR1 is MDHEN and CDR2 is SYDVKM. In DNA, the CDR3 is TGTGCCAGCAGTTTCTCGGGAGTTTCTTACAATGAGCAGTTCTTC. Protein: CASSFSGVSYNEQFF.